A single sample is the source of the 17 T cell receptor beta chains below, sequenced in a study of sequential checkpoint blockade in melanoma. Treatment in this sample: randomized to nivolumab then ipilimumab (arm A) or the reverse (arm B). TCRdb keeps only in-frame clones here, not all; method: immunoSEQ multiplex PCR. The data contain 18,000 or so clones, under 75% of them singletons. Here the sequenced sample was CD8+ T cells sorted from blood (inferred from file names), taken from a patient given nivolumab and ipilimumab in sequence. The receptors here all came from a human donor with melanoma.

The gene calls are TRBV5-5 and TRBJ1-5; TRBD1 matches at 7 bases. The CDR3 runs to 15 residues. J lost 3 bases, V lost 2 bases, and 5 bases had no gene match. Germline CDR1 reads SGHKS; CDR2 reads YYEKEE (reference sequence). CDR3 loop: CASSLQGLANQPQHF. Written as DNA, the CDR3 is TGTGCCAGCAGCTTACAGGGGCTGGCCAATCAGCCCCAGCATTTT.

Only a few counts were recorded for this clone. For the CDR3, the DNA is TGCGCCAGCAGCTTGGAACAGGGTAGTATAGACACCATATATTTT. Its translation is CASSLEQGSIDTIYF. The chain combines TRBV5-1 with TRBJ1-3; possibly TRBD1 for D (6 bases). V was clipped by 0 bases and J by 8 bases, with 15 bases between them. This CDR3 has 15 residues. Germline assignment: CDR1 SGHRS and CDR2 YFSETQ.

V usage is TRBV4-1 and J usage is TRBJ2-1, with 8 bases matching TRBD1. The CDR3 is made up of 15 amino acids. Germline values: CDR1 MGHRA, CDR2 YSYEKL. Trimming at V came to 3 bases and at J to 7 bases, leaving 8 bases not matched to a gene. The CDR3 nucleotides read TGCGCCAGCAGCCACGACAGGGGACTCGGTAATGAGCAGTTCTTC. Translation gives CASSHDRGLGNEQFF.

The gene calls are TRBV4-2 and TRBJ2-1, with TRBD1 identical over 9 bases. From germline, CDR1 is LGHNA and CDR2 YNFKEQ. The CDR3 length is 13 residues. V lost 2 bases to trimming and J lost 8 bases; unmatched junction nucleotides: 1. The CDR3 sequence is CASSQTGGHEQFF. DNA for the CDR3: TGTGCCAGCAGCCAAACAGGGGGCCATGAGCAGTTCTTC.

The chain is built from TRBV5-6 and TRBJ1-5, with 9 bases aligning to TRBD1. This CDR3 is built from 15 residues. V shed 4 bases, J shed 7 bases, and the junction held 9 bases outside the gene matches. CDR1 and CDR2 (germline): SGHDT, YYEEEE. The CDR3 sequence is CASSLTGTGRQPQHF. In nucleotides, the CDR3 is TGTGCCAGCAGCCTAACCGGGACAGGGAGGCAGCCCCAGCATTTT.

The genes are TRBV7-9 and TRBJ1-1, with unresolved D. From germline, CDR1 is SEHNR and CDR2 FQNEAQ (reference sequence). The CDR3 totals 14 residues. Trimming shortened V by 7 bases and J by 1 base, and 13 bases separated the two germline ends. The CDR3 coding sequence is TGTGCCAGCACCAAATACAACCAGAACACTGAAGCTTTCTTT. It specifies CASTKYNQNTEAFF.

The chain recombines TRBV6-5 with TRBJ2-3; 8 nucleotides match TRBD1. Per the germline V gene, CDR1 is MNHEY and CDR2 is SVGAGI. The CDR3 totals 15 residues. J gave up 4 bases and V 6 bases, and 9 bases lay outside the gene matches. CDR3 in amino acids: CASRPRTGSADTQYF. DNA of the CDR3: TGTGCCAGCAGGCCCCGGACAGGGAGCGCAGATACGCAGTATTTT.

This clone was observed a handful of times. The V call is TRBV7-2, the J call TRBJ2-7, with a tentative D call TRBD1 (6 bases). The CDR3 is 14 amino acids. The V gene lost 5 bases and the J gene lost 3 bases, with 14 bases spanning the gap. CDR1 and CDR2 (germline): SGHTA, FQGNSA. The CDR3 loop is CASSERGNFYEQYF. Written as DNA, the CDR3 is TGTGCCAGCAGCGAGAGGGGGAACTTCTACGAGCAGTACTTC.

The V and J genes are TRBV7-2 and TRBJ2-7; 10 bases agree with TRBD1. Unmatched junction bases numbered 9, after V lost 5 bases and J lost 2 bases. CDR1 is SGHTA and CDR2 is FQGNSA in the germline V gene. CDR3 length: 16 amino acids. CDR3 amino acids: CASSPSGTGVPYEQYF. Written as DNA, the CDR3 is TGTGCCAGCAGCCCGTCCGGGACAGGGGTCCCCTACGAGCAGTACTTC.

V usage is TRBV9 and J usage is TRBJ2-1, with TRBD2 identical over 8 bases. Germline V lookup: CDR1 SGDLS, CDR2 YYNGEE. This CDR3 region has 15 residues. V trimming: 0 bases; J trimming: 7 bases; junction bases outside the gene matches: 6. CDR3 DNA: TGTGCCAGCAGCGTAGACCTAGCGGGTCCAAATGAGCAGTTCTTC. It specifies CASSVDLAGPNEQFF.

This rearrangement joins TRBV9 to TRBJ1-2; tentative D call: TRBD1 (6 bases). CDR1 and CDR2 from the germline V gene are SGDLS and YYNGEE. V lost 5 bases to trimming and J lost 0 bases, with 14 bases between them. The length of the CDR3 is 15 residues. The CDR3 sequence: CASSEWRGPNYGYTF. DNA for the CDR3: TGTGCCAGCAGTGAATGGCGGGGGCCTAACTATGGCTACACCTTC.

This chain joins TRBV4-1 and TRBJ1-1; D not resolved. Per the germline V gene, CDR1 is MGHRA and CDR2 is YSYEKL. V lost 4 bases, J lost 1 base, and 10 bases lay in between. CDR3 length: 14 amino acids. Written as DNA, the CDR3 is TGCGCCAGCAGCCGCCACAATCGGAACACTGAAGCTTTCTTT. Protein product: CASSRHNRNTEAFF.

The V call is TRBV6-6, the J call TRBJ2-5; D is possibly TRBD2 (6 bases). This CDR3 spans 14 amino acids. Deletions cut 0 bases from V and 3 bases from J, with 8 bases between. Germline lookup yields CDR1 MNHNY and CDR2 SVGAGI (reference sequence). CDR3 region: CASSYSGGKETQYF. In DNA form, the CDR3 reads TGTGCCAGCAGTTACTCTGGGGGGAAAGAGACCCAGTACTTC.

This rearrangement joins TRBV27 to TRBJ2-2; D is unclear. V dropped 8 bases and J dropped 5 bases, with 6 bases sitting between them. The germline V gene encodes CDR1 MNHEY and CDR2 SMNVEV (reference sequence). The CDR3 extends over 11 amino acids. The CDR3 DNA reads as TGTGCCAGCTCTCGTACCGGGGAGCTGTTTTTT. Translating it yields CASSRTGELFF.

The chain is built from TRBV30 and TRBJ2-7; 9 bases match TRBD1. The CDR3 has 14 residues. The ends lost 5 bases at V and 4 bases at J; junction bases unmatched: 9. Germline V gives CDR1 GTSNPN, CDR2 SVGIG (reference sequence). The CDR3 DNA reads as TGTGCCTGGGAGCGAGGGACAGGGTTATACGAGCAGTACTTC. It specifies CAWERGTGLYEQYF.

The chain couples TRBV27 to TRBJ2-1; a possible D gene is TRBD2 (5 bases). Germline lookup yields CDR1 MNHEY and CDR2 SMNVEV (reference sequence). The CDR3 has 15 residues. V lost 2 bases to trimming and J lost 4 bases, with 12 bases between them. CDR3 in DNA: TGTGCCAGCAGTTTAGTTTCGGGGTCATACAATGAGCAGTTCTTC. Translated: CASSLVSGSYNEQFF.

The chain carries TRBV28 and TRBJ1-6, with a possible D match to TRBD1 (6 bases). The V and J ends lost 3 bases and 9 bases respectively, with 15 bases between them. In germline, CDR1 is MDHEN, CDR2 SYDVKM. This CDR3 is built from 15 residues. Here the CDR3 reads CASSFATGHGSPLHF. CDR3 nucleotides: TGTGCCAGCAGTTTTGCAACAGGGCACGGTTCACCCCTCCACTTT. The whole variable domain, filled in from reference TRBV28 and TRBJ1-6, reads DVKVTQSSRYLVKRTGEKVFLECVQDMDHENMFWYRQDPGLGLRLIYFSYDVKMKEKGDIPEGYSVSREKKERFSLILESASTNQTSMYLCASSFATGHGSPLHFGNGTRLTVT.